The clone carrying this TCR beta chain was seen many times. Antigen unknown. The sample originates from a study of T-cell reconstitution after alpha-beta-depleted transplantation in children. Using unique molecular identifiers, the investigators prepared the TCRbeta library. Each CDR3 protein gets one entry after TCRdb re-called the PCR reads with MiXCR. The data show approximately 32,000 distinct CDR3 sequences, with about 6.7% seen just once and more than 25% held by the top ten. The CDR3 is 15 residues long. In germline, CDR1 is SNHLY, CDR2 FYNNEI. V gave up 5 bases and J gave up 1 base; unmatched junction bases: 6. Findings of the study overall: Several hundred expanded graft clones reportedly supplied alpha-beta T cells about two months after transplant.

The rearrangement links TRBV2 to TRBJ2-5; 8 bases map to TRBD2. The sequences come from peripheral blood, collected 60 days after TCRalphabeta/CD19-depleted stem cell transplant. The TCR was taken from a child in the first two years of life who had a stem cell transplant for acute myeloid leukemia, so the T cells may come from the graft donor. The CDR3 DNA is TGTGCCAGCAGTCCTGACGGGAGGGTCCAAGAGACCCAGTACTTC. Translating gives CASSPDGRVQETQYF.